One and the same sample provided the 7 T cell receptor beta chains below, sequenced in a study of T-cell memory formation after mild COVID-19. TCRdb processed the 5' RACE reads anew with MiXCR; each CDR3 protein has one entry. The table records roughly 620,000 distinct CDR3 sequences, roughly 18% of them present only once. The sample comprised PBMCs or a T cell subset sorted from them (not recorded which). These receptors were taken from an adult woman who had mild COVID-19 (a few samples of this study predate the infection). Cell type and time point are not known.

The chain employs TRBV14 and TRBJ1-2, with D maybe TRBD1 (5 bases). The CDR3 runs to 16 residues. V lost 1 base, J lost 4 bases, and 16 bases lay in between. Germline CDR1 is SGHDN and CDR2 is FVKESK. The CDR3: CASSQVGGSPLYGYTF. For the CDR3, the DNA is TGTGCCAGCAGCCAAGTGGGGGGATCCCCTCTCTATGGCTACACCTTC.

The chain combines TRBV29-1 with TRBJ2-1; TRBD1 matches 10 bases. The CDR3 has 13 residues. The V and J ends lost 6 bases and 4 bases, in that order; junction bases with no gene match: 3. Germline CDR1 SQVTM, CDR2 ANQGSEA. The CDR3 nucleotides are TGCAGCGTAGGACAGGGGGGATACAATGAGCAGTTCTTC. It translates to CSVGQGGYNEQFF.

In its sample, this clonotype was seen a few times. This rearrangement joins TRBV24-1 to TRBJ2-1; 11 nucleotides agree with TRBD1. CDR3 length: 15 amino acids. Trimming removed 3 bases from V and 5 bases from J; junction bases left unmatched: 2. The germline gives CDR1 KGHDR, CDR2 SFDVKD. CDR3 region: CATSDPGQGDNEQFF. As DNA, the CDR3 is TGTGCCACCAGTGATCCGGGACAGGGGGACAATGAGCAGTTCTTC.

This chain connects TRBV7-3 to TRBJ2-2; D uncertain. The CDR3 consists of 13 residues. CDR1 SGHTA and CDR2 FQGTGA come from the germline V gene. V lost 2 bases and J 7 bases, leaving 8 bases between the germline ends. The CDR3 loop is CASSLGSSGELFF. The DNA of the CDR3 is TGTGCCAGCAGCTTAGGGTCTAGCGGGGAGCTGTTTTTT.

The chain links TRBV7-9 to TRBJ2-5; no definite D call. The germline V gene encodes CDR1 SEHNR and CDR2 FQNEAQ (reference sequence). The CDR3 is made up of 12 amino acids. The V gene lost 7 bases and the J gene lost 2 bases, with 8 bases spanning the gap. CDR3 bases: TGTGCCAGCACACCCCGACAAGAGACCCAGTACTTC. It encodes CASTPRQETQYF. The full variable domain, in which reference TRBV7-9 and TRBJ2-5 provide the parts outside the CDR3, is DTGVSQNPRHKITKRGQNVTFRCDPISEHNRLYWYRQTLGQGPEFLTYFQNEAQLEKSRLLSDRFSAERPKGSFSTLEIQRTEQGDSAMYLCASTPRQETQYFGPGTRLLVL.

The chain links TRBV28 to TRBJ2-7; 11 bases align to TRBD1. CDR3 length equals 14 residues. The germline V gene encodes CDR1 MDHEN and CDR2 SYDVKM. V trimming: 7 bases; J trimming: 6 bases; junction bases outside the gene matches: 8. The CDR3 loop reads CASTRTGGSREQYF. The DNA of the CDR3 is TGTGCCAGCACCCGGACAGGGGGCTCTCGCGAGCAGTACTTC.

The chain couples TRBV14 to TRBJ2-7; D possibly matches TRBD1 or TRBD2 (5 bases each). Germline CDR1 reads SGHDN; CDR2 reads FVKESK. V dropped 6 bases and J dropped 7 bases, with 16 bases sitting between them. This CDR3 has 13 residues. The CDR3 region has the DNA TGTGCCAGCAGAGGGACCGCGGCGCGTGAGCAGTACTTC. It yields the protein CASRGTAAREQYF.